This TCR beta chain was sequenced during a study of cytomegalovirus exposure and HLA in healthy donors. Study-wide background: Out of 170 million or so T cells, an earlier analysis found over 100 million unique TCR beta sequences in total.

Study results and limitations: The presence/absence work took it that sequencing depth was about the same across donors. Some V segments (TRBV6-2 and TRBV6-3 among them) were excluded as indistinguishable. Upon later analysis, TCR association rates were observed to vary by HLA locus, being highest for DRB1 and lowest for HLA-C.

PCR was performed using 60 Vbeta and 13 Jbeta primers. Some clones are missing from TCRdb's copy, which holds only in-frame ones; the method was immunoSEQ multiplex PCR. Among under 100,000 clones listed, over 70% were seen once. About this clone: The antigen remains undetermined.

The V and J ends lost 1 base and 2 bases respectively, with 13 bases between them. Germline CDR1 MNHEY, CDR2 SVGAGI. This CDR3 contains 16 residues. What was sequenced was PBMCs. This chain links TRBV6-5 with TRBJ2-3; perhaps TRBD1 as D (6 bases). This clonotype was sampled from a boy between 10 and 17 years old in good health and CMV-seronegative. In nucleotides, the CDR3 is TGTGCCAGCAGTTACTACCCTCCAGGGGCCACAGATACGCAGTATTTT. This encodes CASSYYPPGATDTQYF.